This TCR beta chain is from a study of blood T cell repertoires in COVID-19. The protocol was immunoSEQ multiplex PCR, while the TCRdb copy is restricted to in-frame clones and leaves out a portion. The data show 150,000 to 200,000 clones, 70% to 85% seen once. Germline V gene lookup returns CDR1 MNHEY and CDR2 SVGAGI. Between the trimmed V and J ends, which lost 5 bases and 6 bases, there was a span of 7 bases. CDR3 length: 12 residues. The J gene is TRBJ2-2, the V gene TRBV6-5; the D gene is possibly TRBD2 (5 bases). This clonotype was sampled from a woman in her sixties or seventies with acute COVID-19. What was sequenced was PBMCs or T cells enriched from blood (not recorded which). The CDR3 DNA is TGTGCCAGCAGTCCCGGGGCCGGGGAGCTGTTTTTT. Encoded protein: CASSPGAGELFF.